The rows below give T cell receptor beta chains drawn from one sample of a study of T cell repertoires in cytomegalovirus infection. MiXCR was run by TCRdb on the reads, yielding one entry per CDR3 protein. The sample carries around 900,000 distinct CDR3 sequences, roughly 30% recorded once. These TCRs are of unknown antigen specificity. This specimen was cultured CD8+ T cells from PBMCs, taken from culture after CMV antigen stimulation. The origin of the receptors is a human donor in good health (CMV status not recorded). Some clones in this sample may be carry-over from other donors' samples. CDR3s include the opening cysteine and the closing phenylalanine or tryptophan. D genes are given only for firm matches. Clone size is stated in some rows and not others, as once, few, many or a class when expanded.

d_gene | j_gene | v_gene | abundance | len | CDR3nt | CDR3aa
. | TRBJ2-7 | TRBV28 | many | 14 | TGTGCCAGCAGTCTCCACCCAGGGGAGGACGAGCAGTACTTC | CASSLHPGEDEQYF
TRBD1 | TRBJ2-3 | TRBV7-8 | few | 18 | TGTGCCAGCAGCTTCAGCGCCGGGACAGGGGCGGGCACAGATACGCAGTATTTT | CASSFSAGTGAGTDTQYF
. | TRBJ1-2 | TRBV7-8 | many | 15 | TGTGCCAGCAGTTTGGATGTCAGCGTTAACTATGGCTACACCTTC | CASSLDVSVNYGYTF
. | TRBJ2-1 | TRBV4-3 | few | 16 | TGCGCCAGCAGCCACTCCCCCGAGGGCTCCTACAATGAGCAGTTCTTC | CASSHSPEGSYNEQFF
TRBD2 | TRBJ2-1 | TRBV5-1 | few | 14 | TGCGCCAGCAGCTTGTACGGACTAGCAGAAAAGCAGTTCTTC | CASSLYGLAEKQFF
. | TRBJ2-3 | TRBV7-2 | few | 14 | TGTGCCAGCAGCTTGGATACCGGCCCAGATACGCAGTATTTT | CASSLDTGPDTQYF
. | TRBJ2-5 | TRBV19 | few | 13 | TGTGCCAGTAGAAGACGAGACGATGAGACCCAGTACTTC | CASRRRDDETQYF
TRBD1 | TRBJ2-1 | TRBV7-8 | few | 18 | TGTGCCAGCAGCTTAGCGCGGTCAGGGGGCTTCTCCTACAATGAGCAGTTCTTC | CASSLARSGGFSYNEQFF
. | TRBJ1-1 | TRBV4-1 | . | 15 | TGCGCCAGCAGCCCCGGAGCAGGGGCGAACACTGAAGCTTTCTTT | CASSPGAGANTEAFF
TRBD1 | TRBJ2-2 | TRBV7-9 | . | 16 | TGTGCCAGCAGCATGCAGGGACAGGGGAACACCGGGGAGCTGTTTTTT | CASSMQGQGNTGELFF
. | TRBJ2-3 | TRBV12-3/TRBV12-4 | . | 13 | TGTGCCAGCGGGTCGCGGGCTATAGATACGCAGTATTTT | CASGSRAIDTQYF
TRBD1 | TRBJ1-6 | TRBV9 | . | 15 | TGTGCCAGCAGCCAAACCGGGACAGATAATTCACCCCTCCACTTT | CASSQTGTDNSPLHF
TRBD1 | TRBJ2-1 | TRBV12-5 | . | 15 | TGTGCTAGTGGGTCCGGGACAGGGTACTACAATGAGCAGTTCTTC | CASGSGTGYYNEQFF
. | TRBJ1-1 | TRBV28 | many | 13 | TGTGCCAGCAGTTATCAACCCTTCTCGGAGGCTTTCTTT | CASSYQPFSEAFF
. | TRBJ2-4 | TRBV10-2 | many | 17 | TGCGCCAGCAGTGAGAGAACCGGGCTTCTAGCTGGAAACATTCAGTACTTC | CASSERTGLLAGNIQYF
TRBD2 | TRBJ2-1 | TRBV14 | . | 14 | TGTGCCAGCAGCCAAGACCGGCGGGGGAATGAGCAGTTCTTC | CASSQDRRGNEQFF
. | TRBJ2-2 | TRBV12-3/TRBV12-4 | many | 14 | TGTGCCAGCATCCCGGACTGGAACACCGGGGAGCTGTTTTTT | CASIPDWNTGELFF
. | TRBJ2-4 | TRBV10-3 | . | 14 | TGTGCCATCAGTGACGCTGACGGTCCTAACATTCAGTACTTC | CAISDADGPNIQYF
. | TRBJ2-1 | TRBV5-5 | . | 14 | TGTGCCAGCAGCTTGGCGGAAGGGGTAAATGAGCAGTTCTTC | CASSLAEGVNEQFF
. | TRBJ2-6 | TRBV5-6 | once | 17 | TGTGCCAGCAGCTTGGGGAGTGGACTCTCTGGGGCCAACGTCCTGACTTTC | CASSLGSGLSGANVLTF
TRBD1 | TRBJ1-4 | TRBV24-1 | . | 16 | TGTGCCACCAGTGATTCCCAGGGGGGAGGTAATGAAAAACTGTTTTTT | CATSDSQGGGNEKLFF
. | TRBJ2-2 | TRBV9 | . | 11 | TGTGCCAGCAGCGTAGCTCGGGAGCTGTTTTTT | CASSVARELFF
TRBD1 | TRBJ1-5 | TRBV20-1 | . | 13 | TGCAGTGCTGGACAGGGAGGCAATCAGCCCCAGCATTTT | CSAGQGGNQPQHF
. | TRBJ2-1 | TRBV12-3/TRBV12-4 | . | 15 | TGTGCCAGCAGTTTTCCGTCAGGGGAGTATAATGAGCAGTTCTTC | CASSFPSGEYNEQFF
TRBD1 | TRBJ1-5 | TRBV6-1 | few | 15 | TGTGCCAGCAGTGAGTCAGGGGGCATCTATCAGCCCCAGCATTTT | CASSESGGIYQPQHF
. | TRBJ2-5 | TRBV12-3/TRBV12-4 | . | 13 | TGTGCCAGCACCCCGCGGGGCGGGGAGACCCAGTACTTC | CASTPRGGETQYF
. | TRBJ2-2 | TRBV29-1 | few | 13 | TGCAGCGTGCGGGACGGGAACACCGGGGAGCTGTTTTTT | CSVRDGNTGELFF
. | TRBJ1-2 | TRBV29-1 | few | 12 | TGCAGCGTTGGGATGGTATCGCGGGGCTACACCTTC | CSVGMVSRGYTF
. | TRBJ1-1 | TRBV7-2 | many | 16 | TGTGCCAGCAGCTTAGGCTACGGCAGAACGAACACTGAAGCTTTCTTT | CASSLGYGRTNTEAFF
. | TRBJ1-6 | TRBV11-2 | . | 16 | TGTGCCAGCAGCTTGAGGGAAATCCTGTATAATTCACCCCTCCACTTT | CASSLREILYNSPLHF
TRBD2 | TRBJ2-1 | TRBV10-3 | many | 17 | TGTGCCATCGGGGCTAGCGGGGGTTCCCGCTCCTACAATGAGCAGTTCTTC | CAIGASGGSRSYNEQFF
TRBD2 | TRBJ2-6 | TRBV7-4 | few | 18 | TGTGCCAGCAGCTTAACTCTAGCGGGGGGGCTCGGGGCCAACGTCCTGACTTTC | CASSLTLAGGLGANVLTF
. | TRBJ1-5 | TRBV11-2 | . | 15 | TGTGCCAGCAGCTTATGGGGTCCGGAGAGGTATCCCCAGCATTTT | CASSLWGPERYPQHF